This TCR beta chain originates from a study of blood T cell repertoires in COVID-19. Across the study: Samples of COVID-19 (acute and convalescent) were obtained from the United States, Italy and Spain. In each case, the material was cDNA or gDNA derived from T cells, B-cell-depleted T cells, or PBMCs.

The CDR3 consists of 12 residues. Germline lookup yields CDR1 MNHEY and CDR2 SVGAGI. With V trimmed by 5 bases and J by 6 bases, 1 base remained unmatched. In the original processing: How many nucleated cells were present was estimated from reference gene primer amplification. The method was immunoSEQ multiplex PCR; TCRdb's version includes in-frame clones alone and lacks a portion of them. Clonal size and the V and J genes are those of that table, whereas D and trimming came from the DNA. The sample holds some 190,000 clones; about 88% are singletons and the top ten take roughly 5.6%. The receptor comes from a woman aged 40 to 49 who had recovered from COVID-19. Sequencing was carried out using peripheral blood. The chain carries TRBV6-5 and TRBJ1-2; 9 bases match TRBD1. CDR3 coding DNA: TGTGCCAGCAGTCGACAGGGGGATGGCTACACCTTC. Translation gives CASSRQGDGYTF.